This TCR beta chain was sequenced for a study of cytomegalovirus exposure and HLA in healthy donors. General observations from the study: A further, later analysis showed that HLA-associated TCR beta chains (compared with equally common others) were more clonally expanded. In a later analysis, donors in an Asian-associated ancestry cluster reportedly had fewer N-insertions in productive TCRs than the cohort mean.

The germline CDR1 and CDR2 sequences are MDHEN and SYDVKM. The CDR3 sequence is 16 residues long. V gave up 2 bases and J gave up 4 bases; unmatched junction bases: 7. 13 Jbeta primers and 60 Vbeta primers were used for the PCR. Per the study methods: Tens of millions of unique TCR beta chains, about 12 million shared, were counted in a later analysis. Data came from immunoSEQ multiplex PCR; TCRdb stores just in-frame clones and leaves some out. V and J calls and clone size come straight from that table; D and trimming were deduced from the DNA. The sample includes roughly 100,000 clones, around 75% seen only once; the top ten take 2.1%. A note on this clone: Its antigen is as yet unknown.

Nominally healthy donors were sampled, though unrecorded immune exposures were likely. The chain couples TRBV28 to TRBJ2-1; 8 positions match TRBD2. Sequenced material: PBMCs. The receptor comes from a man in his thirties or forties in good health and CMV-seronegative. Written as DNA, the CDR3 is TGTGCCAGCAGTTTAGGGAGCGGGAGTAAGTACAATGAGCAGTTCTTC. This encodes CASSLGSGSKYNEQFF.